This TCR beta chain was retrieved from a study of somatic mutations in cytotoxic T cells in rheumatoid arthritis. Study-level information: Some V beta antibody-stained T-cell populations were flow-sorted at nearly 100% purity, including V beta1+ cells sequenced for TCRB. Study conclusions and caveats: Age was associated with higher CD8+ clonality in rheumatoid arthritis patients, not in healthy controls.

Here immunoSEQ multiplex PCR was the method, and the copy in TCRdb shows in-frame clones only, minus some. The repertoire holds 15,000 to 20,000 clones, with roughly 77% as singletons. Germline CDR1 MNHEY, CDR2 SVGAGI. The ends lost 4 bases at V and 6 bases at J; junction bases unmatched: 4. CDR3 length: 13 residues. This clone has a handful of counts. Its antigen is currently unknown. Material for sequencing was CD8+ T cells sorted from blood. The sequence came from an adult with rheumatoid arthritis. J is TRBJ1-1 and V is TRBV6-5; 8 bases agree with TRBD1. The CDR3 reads CASSWTGMPEAFF. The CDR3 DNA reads TGTGCCAGCAGTTGGACAGGGATGCCTGAAGCTTTCTTT.